This entry lists 18 T cell receptor beta chains sequenced from one sample in a study of PD-L1 blockade in urothelial cancer (dated by TCRdb to between 2016 and 2019). Library creation used the immunoSEQ multiplex PCR assay. TCRdb mirrors the immuneACCESS table, restricted to in-frame sequences. Some clones are absent from its copies; in checked studies, under half trace to an unresolved V gene, and the reason for the others is unknown. This sample lists 42,000 or so clones; 82% were detected once. The ten largest account for around 13% of the sample. Reading the label with the study, this specimen's time point is: peripheral blood 6 weeks after treatment start. The sample in question was PBMCs, obtained around atezolizumab (anti-PD-L1) treatment. The receptors here all came from a man between 60 and 75 years old with urothelial cancer.

The chain has TRBV7-9 and TRBJ1-4; D is uncertain. Germline V gene data show CDR1 as SEHNR and CDR2 as FQNEAQ (reference sequence). Between the trimmed V and J ends, which lost 0 bases and 3 bases, there was a span of 5 bases. CDR3 size: 14 residues. CDR3 sequence (DNA): TGTGCCAGCAGCTTAGCCGGTCCTAATGAAAAACTGTTTTTT. This sequence encodes CASSLAGPNEKLFF.

This sequence joins TRBV6-1 and TRBJ2-6, with unresolved D. This CDR3 region has 13 residues. Per germline, CDR1 MNHNS and CDR2 SASEGT. With 8 bases removed from V and 1 base from J, the gap between germline ends came to 6 bases. CDR3 amino acids: CASVASGANVLTF. In nucleotides, the CDR3 is TGTGCCAGCGTTGCGTCTGGGGCCAACGTCCTGACTTTC.

The V and J genes are TRBV6-1 and TRBJ1-1; D is possibly TRBD1 (5 bases). The CDR3 has 13 residues. Germline V gives CDR1 MNHNS, CDR2 SASEGT. Between the trimmed V and J ends, which lost 6 bases and 3 bases, there was a span of 11 bases. CDR3 in DNA: TGTGCCAGCAGGGCGGGGGATTACACTGAAGCTTTCTTT. It translates to CASRAGDYTEAFF.

This rearrangement joins TRBV11-2 to TRBJ2-1, with D possibly being TRBD1 (7 bases). Germline assignment: CDR1 SGHAT and CDR2 FQNNGV. The CDR3 runs to 12 residues. Trimming removed 5 bases at V and 8 bases at J, with 10 bases between. Here the CDR3 DNA reads TGTGCCAGCAGCCCAGGGGGGTATGAGCAGTTCTTC. Protein sequence: CASSPGGYEQFF.

About this clone: Additional DNA sequences in this sample encode the identical CDR3. J is TRBJ2-7 and V is TRBV28; D call uncertain. This CDR3 region has 12 residues. V was shortened by 6 bases and J by 1 base, with 7 bases between the two germline ends. Per the germline V gene, CDR1 is MDHEN and CDR2 is SYDVKM. The CDR3 sequence is CASSPVSYEQYF. Written as DNA, the CDR3 is TGTGCCAGCAGCCCCGTGTCCTACGAGCAGTACTTC.

The rearrangement joins TRBV11-2 to TRBJ1-2, with D tentatively TRBD1 (5 bases). The germline gives CDR1 SGHAT, CDR2 FQNNGV. The V end was cut by 5 bases, the J end by 7 bases, with 23 bases between. The CDR3 totals 16 residues. The CDR3 nucleotides read TGTGCCAGCAGCCCCCTGCGTGGGGCGACCGATTCTGGCTACACCTTC. The encoded protein is CASSPLRGATDSGYTF.

The chain couples TRBV19 to TRBJ1-5; tentatively, D is TRBD1 (6 bases). Between the trimmed V and J ends, which lost 3 bases and 7 bases, there was a span of 13 bases. The CDR3 totals 14 residues. In germline, CDR1 is LNHDA, CDR2 SQIVND (reference sequence). CDR3 coding DNA: TGTGCCAGTAGTATTACCAGGGGCGACCAGCCCCAGCATTTT. This codes for CASSITRGDQPQHF.

The rearrangement links TRBV6-6 to TRBJ2-5; D may be TRBD1 (6 bases). The CDR3 has 15 amino acids. The V gene's germline CDR1 is MNHNY and CDR2 SVGAGI (reference sequence). Trimming removed 2 bases at V and 2 bases at J, with 12 bases between. The CDR3 DNA reads as TGTGCCAGCAGTTACGACAGGCGAGTACAAGAGACCCAGTACTTC. This codes for CASSYDRRVQETQYF.

There are a few counts of this clone. The gene calls are TRBV5-5 and TRBJ2-6, with a weak D call TRBD2 (5 bases). This CDR3 is built from 17 residues. The ends were cut back, 1 base at V and 0 bases at J, with 11 bases in the middle. CDR1 and CDR2 (germline): SGHKS, YYEKEE (reference sequence). CDR3 residues: CASSLKRVSSGANVLTF. In nucleotides, the CDR3 is TGTGCCAGCAGCTTGAAGAGGGTGAGCTCTGGGGCCAACGTCCTGACTTTC. Full variable domain (rest looked up from reference TRBV5-5 and TRBJ2-6): DAGVTQSPTHLIKTRGQQVTLRCSPISGHKSVSWYQQVLGQGPQFIFQYYEKEERGRGNFPDRFSARQFPNYSSELNVNALLLGDSALYLCASSLKRVSSGANVLTFGAGSRLTVL.

CDR3 residues: CASSETSRQGGPGELFF. CDR3 DNA sequence: TGTGCCAGCAGCGAAACAAGCCGACAGGGAGGCCCCGGGGAGCTGTTTTTT. This chain links TRBV28 with TRBJ2-2; D is perhaps TRBD1 (7 bases). The CDR3 extends over 17 amino acids. V was trimmed by 6 bases and J by 6 bases, leaving 23 bases between them. Per the germline V gene, CDR1 is MDHEN and CDR2 is SYDVKM.

The genes are TRBV6-5 and TRBJ1-2, with TRBD1 matching 10 bases. With V trimmed by 5 bases and J by 7 bases, 7 bases remained unmatched. CDR1 is MNHEY, CDR2 SVGAGI, per germline. This CDR3 is built from 14 residues. The CDR3 nucleotides read TGTGCCAGCAGTCGCGGGACAGGGGAACTTGGCTACACCTTC. Its translation: CASSRGTGELGYTF.

V usage is TRBV7-8 and J usage is TRBJ2-1; D is possibly TRBD2 (5 bases). V was clipped by 4 bases and J by 5 bases, with 12 bases between them. Germline CDR1 and CDR2: SGHVS and FQNEAQ. This CDR3 spans 14 amino acids. DNA of the CDR3: TGTGCCAGCAGCTCCCTGGCTAGCCACAATGAGCAGTTCTTC. Protein product: CASSSLASHNEQFF.

This chain links TRBV11-3 with TRBJ2-3, with 8 bases lining up with TRBD2. Germline loops: CDR1 SGHNT, CDR2 YENEEA. Unmatched junction bases numbered 5, after V lost 3 bases and J lost 3 bases. This CDR3 is built from 15 residues. CDR3 bases: TGTGCCAGCAGCTTGGGTAGCGGGGATACAGATACGCAGTATTTT. Amino acids: CASSLGSGDTDTQYF.

This clone was counted a single time. This chain joins TRBV7-9 and TRBJ1-5; TRBD1 is a possible D gene (5 bases). The CDR3 runs to 16 residues. Germline V lookup: CDR1 SEHNR, CDR2 FQNEAQ (reference sequence). V was cut by 1 base and J by 5 bases, with 15 bases left in between. CDR3 sequence reads: CASSLEAGLGYQPQHF. DNA for the CDR3: TGTGCCAGCAGCTTAGAAGCGGGGCTTGGGTATCAGCCCCAGCATTTT.

V usage is TRBV5-8 and J usage is TRBJ1-4; 11 bases map to TRBD1. Germline assignment: CDR1 SGHTS and CDR2 YDEGEE. The CDR3 runs 15 residues. J gave up 6 bases and V 4 bases, and 5 bases lay outside the gene matches. This chain's CDR3 is CASSPGDRGDEKLFF. The CDR3 DNA reads TGTGCCAGCAGCCCCGGGGACAGGGGGGATGAAAAACTGTTTTTT. The whole variable domain, filled in from reference TRBV5-8 and TRBJ1-4, reads EAGVTQSPTHLIKTRGQQATLRCSPISGHTSVYWYQQALGLGLQFLLWYDEGEERNRGNFPPRFSGRQFPNYSSELNVNALELEDSALYLCASSPGDRGDEKLFFGSGTQLSVL.

The V call is TRBV7-2, the J call TRBJ2-7; TRBD1 aligns across 7 bases. The V segment lost 2 bases and the J segment 3 bases; nucleotides outside the gene matches: 1. The CDR3 is 13 residues long. Looked up from germline, CDR1 is SGHTA and CDR2 is FQGNSA. The CDR3 bases are TGTGCCAGCAGCTTAACAGGGGACTACGAGCAGTACTTC. This translates into CASSLTGDYEQYF.

This chain joins TRBV19 and TRBJ1-2, with no clear D. This CDR3 is built from 14 residues. Germline V gene data show CDR1 as LNHDA and CDR2 as SQIVND (reference sequence). Between the trimmed V and J ends, which lost 0 bases and 2 bases, there was a span of 7 bases. In DNA form, the CDR3 reads TGTGCCAGTAGTATAGAGGGCAGCAACTATGGCTACACCTTC. Translating it yields CASSIEGSNYGYTF. Based on the CDR3 plus reference TRBV19 and TRBJ1-2, the full variable domain is DGGITQSPKYLFRKEGQNVTLSCEQNLNHDAMYWYRQDPGQGLRLIYYSQIVNDFQKGDIAEGYSVSREKKESFPLTVTSAQKNPTAFYLCASSIEGSNYGYTFGSGTRLTVV.

This chain uses TRBV5-1 with TRBJ2-3; tentatively, D is TRBD1 (6 bases). The CDR3 runs 15 residues. V shed 0 bases and J shed 2 bases, with 10 bases lying between them. The germline gives CDR1 SGHRS, CDR2 YFSETQ. CDR3 protein: CASSLVGANTDTQYF. CDR3 DNA sequence: TGCGCCAGCAGCTTGGTGGGGGCCAACACAGATACGCAGTATTTT.